This TCR beta chain was profiled in a study of PD-L1 blockade in urothelial cancer. Study summary: The patients first took atezolizumab in 2014, receiving 1,200 mg intravenously every 3 weeks. Twenty-five of 29 patients were men who had bladder-origin urothelial cancer. The study's findings and limits: Pretreatment peripheral blood TCR clonality that fell below the median predicted better survival among the patients studied.

Concerning this clone: Antigen unknown.

Spiking of synthetic TCR analog templates was performed in each PCR. The data were produced by immunoSEQ multiplex PCR, yet TCRdb's version contains in-frame clones alone and is incomplete. The sample holds some 30,000 clones, approximately 86% seen once. The source of this sequence is a man between 45 and 60 years old with urothelial cancer. The specimen was PBMCs, collected around atezolizumab (anti-PD-L1) treatment.

In nucleotides, the CDR3 is TGCGCCAGCAGCGTATCAACAGGGGGCGGAGGGGGCTACACCTTC. Translating gives CASSVSTGGGGGYTF. This chain joins TRBV5-1 and TRBJ1-2; 9 bases are shared with TRBD1. Trimming removed 4 bases from V and 8 bases from J; junction bases left unmatched: 12. The CDR3 is 15 amino acids. Germline V lookup: CDR1 SGHRS, CDR2 YFSETQ.